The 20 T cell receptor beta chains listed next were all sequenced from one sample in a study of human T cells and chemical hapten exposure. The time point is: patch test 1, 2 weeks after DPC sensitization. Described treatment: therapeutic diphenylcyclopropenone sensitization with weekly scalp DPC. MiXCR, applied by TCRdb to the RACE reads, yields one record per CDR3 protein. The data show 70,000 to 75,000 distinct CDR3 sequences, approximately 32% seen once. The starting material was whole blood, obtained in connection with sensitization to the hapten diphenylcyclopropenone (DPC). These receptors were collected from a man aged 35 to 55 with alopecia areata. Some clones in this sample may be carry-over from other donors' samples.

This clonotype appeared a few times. The CDR3 sequence is CASRAGQGWGDTQYF. The CDR3 DNA reads TGTGCCAGCAGGGCCGGACAGGGCTGGGGAGATACGCAGTATTTT. This chain connects TRBV28 to TRBJ2-3; TRBD1 matches 8 bases. This CDR3 is built from 15 residues. Trimming took 6 bases from V and 5 from J; bases not matched to a gene: 10. Per germline, CDR1 MDHEN and CDR2 SYDVKM.

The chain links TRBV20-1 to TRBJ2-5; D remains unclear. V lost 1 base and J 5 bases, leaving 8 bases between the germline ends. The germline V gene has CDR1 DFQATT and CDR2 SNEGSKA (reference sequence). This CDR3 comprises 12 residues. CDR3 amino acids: CSARAQGETQYF. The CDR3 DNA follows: TGCAGTGCTAGAGCCCAAGGGGAGACCCAGTACTTC.

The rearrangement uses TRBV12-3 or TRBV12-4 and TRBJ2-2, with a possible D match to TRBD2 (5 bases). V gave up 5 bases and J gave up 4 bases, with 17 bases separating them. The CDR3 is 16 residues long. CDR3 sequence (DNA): TGTGCCAGCAGTCCCCGTTTTGGAGGAAGCACCGGGGAGCTGTTTTTT. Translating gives CASSPRFGGSTGELFF.

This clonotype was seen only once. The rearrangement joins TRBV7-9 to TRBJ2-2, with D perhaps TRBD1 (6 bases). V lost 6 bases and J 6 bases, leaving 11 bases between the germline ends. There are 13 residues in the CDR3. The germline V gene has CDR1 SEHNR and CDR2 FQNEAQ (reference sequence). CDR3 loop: CASRPQGPGELFF. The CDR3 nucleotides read TGTGCCAGCAGGCCACAGGGACCCGGGGAGCTGTTTTTT.

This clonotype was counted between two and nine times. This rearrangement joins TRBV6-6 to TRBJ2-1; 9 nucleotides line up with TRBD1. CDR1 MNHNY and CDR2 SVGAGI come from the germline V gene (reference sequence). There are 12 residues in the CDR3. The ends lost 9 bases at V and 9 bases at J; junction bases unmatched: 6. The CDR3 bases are TGTGCCAGTAGGGACAGGGTAGGTGAGCAGTTCTTC. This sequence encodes CASRDRVGEQFF.

The DNA for the CDR3 is TGCAGTGCTAGAGTGGCGGGAGTGACAGATACGCAGTATTTT. Protein: CSARVAGVTDTQYF. This chain links TRBV20-1 with TRBJ2-3; 7 positions agree with TRBD2. The junction had 4 bases not matched to a gene; V was cut back by 1 base and J by 3 bases. Germline CDR1 and CDR2: DFQATT and SNEGSKA (reference sequence). CDR3 length: 14 amino acids.

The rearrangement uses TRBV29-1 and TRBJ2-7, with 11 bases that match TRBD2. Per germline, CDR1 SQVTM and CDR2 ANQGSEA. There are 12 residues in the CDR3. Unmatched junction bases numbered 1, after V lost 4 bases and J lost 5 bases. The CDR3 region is CSVGLAGNEQYF. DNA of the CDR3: TGCAGCGTTGGACTAGCGGGAAACGAGCAGTACTTC.

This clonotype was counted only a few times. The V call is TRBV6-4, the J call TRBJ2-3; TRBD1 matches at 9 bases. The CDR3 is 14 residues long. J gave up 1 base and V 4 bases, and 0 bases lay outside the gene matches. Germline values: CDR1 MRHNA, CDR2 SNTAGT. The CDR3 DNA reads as TGTGCCAGCAGTGGGACAGGGGGCACAGATACGCAGTATTTT. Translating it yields CASSGTGGTDTQYF.

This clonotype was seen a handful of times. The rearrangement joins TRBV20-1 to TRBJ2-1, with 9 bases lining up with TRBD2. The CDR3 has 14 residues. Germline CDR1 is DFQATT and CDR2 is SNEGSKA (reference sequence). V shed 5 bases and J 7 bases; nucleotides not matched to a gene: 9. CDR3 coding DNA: TGCAGTGCTCCTCAGCGGGAGGACGGGAATGAGCAGTTCTTC. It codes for CSAPQREDGNEQFF.

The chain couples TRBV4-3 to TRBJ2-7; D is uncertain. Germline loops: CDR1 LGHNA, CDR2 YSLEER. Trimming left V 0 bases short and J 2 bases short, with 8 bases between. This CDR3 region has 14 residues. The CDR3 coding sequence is TGCGCCAGCAGCCAAGATCTAGTGGCCTACGAGCAGTACTTC. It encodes CASSQDLVAYEQYF.

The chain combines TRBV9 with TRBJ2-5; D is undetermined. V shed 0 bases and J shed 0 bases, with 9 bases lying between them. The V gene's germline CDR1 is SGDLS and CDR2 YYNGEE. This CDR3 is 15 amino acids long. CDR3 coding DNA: TGTGCCAGCAGCGTAGGCTCGCCCTACCAAGAGACCCAGTACTTC. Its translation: CASSVGSPYQETQYF.

The CDR3 sequence: CSARDPSRQEYSEAFF. CDR3 nucleotide sequence: TGCAGTGCTAGAGATCCGTCGAGACAGGAATACTCTGAAGCTTTCTTT. V gene TRBV20-1 combines with J gene TRBJ1-1; perhaps TRBD1 as D (6 bases). The V gene's germline CDR1 is DFQATT and CDR2 SNEGSKA (reference sequence). The ends were cut back, 0 bases at V and 6 bases at J, with 20 bases in the middle. CDR3 size: 16 residues.

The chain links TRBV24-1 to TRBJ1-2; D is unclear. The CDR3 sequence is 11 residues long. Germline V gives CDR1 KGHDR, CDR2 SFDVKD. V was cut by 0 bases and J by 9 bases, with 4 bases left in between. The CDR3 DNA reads TGTGCCACCAGTGATTTGTTCCGCTACACCTTC. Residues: CATSDLFRYTF.

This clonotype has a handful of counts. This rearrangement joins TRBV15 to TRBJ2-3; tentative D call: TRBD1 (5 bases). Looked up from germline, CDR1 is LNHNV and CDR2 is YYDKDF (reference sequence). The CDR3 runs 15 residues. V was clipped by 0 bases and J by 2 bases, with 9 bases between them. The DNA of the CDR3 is TGTGCCACCAGCAGAGATAGGGGTTACACAGATACGCAGTATTTT. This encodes CATSRDRGYTDTQYF. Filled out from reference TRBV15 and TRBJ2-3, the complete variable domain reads DAMVIQNPRYQVTQFGKPVTLSCSQTLNHNVMYWYQQKSSQAPKLLFHYYDKDFNNEADTPDNFQSRRPNTSFCFLDIRSPGLGDTAMYLCATSRDRGYTDTQYFGPGTRLTVL.

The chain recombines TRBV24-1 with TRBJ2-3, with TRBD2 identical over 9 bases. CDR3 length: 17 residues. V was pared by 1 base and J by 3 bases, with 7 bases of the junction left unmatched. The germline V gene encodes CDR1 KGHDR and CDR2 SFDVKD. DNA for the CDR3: TGTGCCACCAGTGATTTCCGTAGTAGCGGGAGAACAGATACGCAGTATTTT. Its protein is CATSDFRSSGRTDTQYF.

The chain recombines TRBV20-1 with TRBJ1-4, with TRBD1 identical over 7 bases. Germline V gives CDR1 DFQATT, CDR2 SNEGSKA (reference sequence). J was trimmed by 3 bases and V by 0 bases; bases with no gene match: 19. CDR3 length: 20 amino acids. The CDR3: CSARDFSGGTSLVANEKLFF. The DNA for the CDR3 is TGCAGTGCTAGAGATTTCTCAGGGGGGACTTCGCTAGTTGCTAATGAAAAACTGTTTTTT.

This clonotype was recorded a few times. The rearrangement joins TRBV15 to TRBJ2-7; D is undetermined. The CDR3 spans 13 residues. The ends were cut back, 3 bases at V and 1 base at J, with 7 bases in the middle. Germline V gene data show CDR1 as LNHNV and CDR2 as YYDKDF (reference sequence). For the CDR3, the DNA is TGTGCCACCAGCAGTGGGGATTCCTACGAGCAGTACTTC. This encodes CATSSGDSYEQYF.

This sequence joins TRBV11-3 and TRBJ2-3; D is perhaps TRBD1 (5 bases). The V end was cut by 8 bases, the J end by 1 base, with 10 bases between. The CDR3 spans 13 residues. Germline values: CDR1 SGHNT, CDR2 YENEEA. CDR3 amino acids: CASAAGRTDTQYF. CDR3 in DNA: TGTGCCAGCGCGGCAGGGCGCACAGATACGCAGTATTTT. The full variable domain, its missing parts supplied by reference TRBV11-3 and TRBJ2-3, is EAGVVQSPRYKIIEKKQPVAFWCNPISGHNTLYWYLQNLGQGPELLIRYENEEAVDDSQLPKDRFSAERLKGVDSTLKIQPAELGDSAVYLCASAAGRTDTQYFGPGTRLTVL.

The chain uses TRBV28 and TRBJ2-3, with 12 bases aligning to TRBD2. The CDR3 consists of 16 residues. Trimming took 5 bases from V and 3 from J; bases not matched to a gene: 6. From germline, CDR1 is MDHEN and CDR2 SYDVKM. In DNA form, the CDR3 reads TGTGCCAGCAGTCGGATCCTAGCGGGAGGGACAGATACGCAGTATTTT. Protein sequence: CASSRILAGGTDTQYF. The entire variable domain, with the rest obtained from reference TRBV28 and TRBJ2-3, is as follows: DVKVTQSSRYLVKRTGEKVFLECVQDMDHENMFWYRQDPGLGLRLIYFSYDVKMKEKGDIPEGYSVSREKKERFSLILESASTNQTSMYLCASSRILAGGTDTQYFGPGTRLTVL.

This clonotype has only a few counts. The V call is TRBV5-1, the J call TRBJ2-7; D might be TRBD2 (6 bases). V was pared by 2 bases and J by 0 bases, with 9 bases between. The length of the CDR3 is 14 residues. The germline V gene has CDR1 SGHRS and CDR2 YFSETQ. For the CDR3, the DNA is TGCGCCAGCAGCTTTCTAGCGAACTCCTACGAGCAGTACTTC. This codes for CASSFLANSYEQYF.